These 24 T cell receptor beta chains were sequenced from one sample in a study of regulatory T cells in long-lasting Graves disease. Time point specified: newly diagnosed GD, antithyroid drugs for less than 3 months. The authors made the TCR library using RNA they extracted from PBMCs. Arm-PCR of CDR3 regions and iRepertoire HTBI primers were used to build TCR beta libraries. TCRdb redid the calling of the multiplex PCR reads with MiXCR, one entry per CDR3 protein. The profile shows around 250,000 distinct CDR3 sequences, 18% of them singletons. These data were likewise used in another study, on T cells in Graves' hyperthyroidism and ophthalmopathy.

Sequencing used peripheral blood mononuclear cells (PBMCs), obtained at new diagnosis, from a patient treated with antithyroid drugs. The receptors come from a woman aged 30 to 39 with Graves disease.

Of note for this clonotype: Possible read error: a much larger clone is one base away. The CDR3 spells CASSLRGSSNEQFF. In DNA form, the CDR3 reads TGTGCCAGCAGTTTAAGGGGGTCCTCCAATGAGCAGTTCTTC. This chain connects TRBV27 to TRBJ2-1; TRBD1 might be the D (6 bases). The CDR3 is 14 amino acids. Germline values: CDR1 MNHEY, CDR2 SMNVEV (reference sequence).

DNA of the CDR3: TGTGCCAGCAGCTTAGAAAAAGGACTCCGCACAGATACGCAGTATTTT. Translating it yields CASSLEKGLRTDTQYF. The V gene is TRBV7-9, the J gene TRBJ2-3, with D tentatively TRBD2 (5 bases). V was trimmed by 1 base and J by 1 base, leaving 12 bases between them. The CDR3 has 16 amino acids. The germline V gene encodes CDR1 SEHNR and CDR2 FQNEAQ (reference sequence).

Ten or more counts support this clonotype. The V call is TRBV10-2, the J call TRBJ1-2, with 10 bases matching TRBD1. The CDR3 is 13 residues long. The V segment lost 6 bases and the J segment 8 bases; nucleotides outside the gene matches: 6. The germline V gene encodes CDR1 WSHSY and CDR2 SAAADI. CDR3 sequence: CASRDRGIQGYTF. CDR3 coding DNA: TGCGCCAGCAGGGACAGGGGGATCCAGGGCTACACCTTC.

The chain joins TRBV19 to TRBJ1-2, with D possibly being TRBD1 (5 bases). Trimming removed 5 bases at V and 2 bases at J, with 18 bases between. CDR1 and CDR2 from the germline V gene are LNHDA and SQIVND (reference sequence). The CDR3 runs to 16 residues. CDR3 sequence (DNA): TGTGCCAGTAGTCCCTTTACGGGACTCGGCAACTATGGCTACACCTTC. Translating it yields CASSPFTGLGNYGYTF.

This clonotype was counted many times. This sequence joins TRBV7-9 and TRBJ2-7; 9 bases agree with TRBD2. CDR1 SEHNR and CDR2 FQNEAQ come from the germline V gene (reference sequence). This CDR3 comprises 16 residues. Losses at the gene ends were 5 bases for V and 5 bases for J; bases not matched to a gene: 13. CDR3 in DNA: TGTGCCAGCAGCCCCCCGTCGGCGGGAGGGCCGAACGAGCAGTACTTC. It encodes CASSPPSAGGPNEQYF.

V gene TRBV6-2 or TRBV6-3 combines with J gene TRBJ2-5; D is unresolved. Germline-derived CDR1 and CDR2 are MNHEY and SVGEGT. Trimming cost V 5 bases and J 0 bases, with 10 bases left between them. This CDR3 is built from 14 residues. The CDR3 nucleotides read TGTGCCAGCAGTCCTTGGACGGACCAAGAGACCCAGTACTTC. Protein product: CASSPWTDQETQYF.

This clonotype has at least ten counts. V and J are TRBV12-3 or TRBV12-4 and TRBJ1-1, with D unclear. The CDR3 has 14 residues. Trimming cost V 5 bases and J 2 bases, with 12 bases left between them. The CDR3 protein is CASSTRTANTEAFF. Written as DNA, the CDR3 is TGTGCCAGCAGTACACGGACGGCTAACACTGAAGCTTTCTTT.

In this sample, this clonotype turned up many times. The V call is TRBV11-3, the J call TRBJ2-1, with TRBD1 matching over 7 bases. J gave up 0 bases and V 5 bases, and 4 bases lay outside the gene matches. The CDR3 loop spans 15 amino acids. CDR1 and CDR2 from the germline V gene are SGHNT and YENEEA. CDR3 sequence: CASSQGVSSYNEQFF. The CDR3 nucleotides are TGTGCCAGCAGCCAGGGGGTGAGCTCCTACAATGAGCAGTTCTTC.

Concerning this clonotype itself: This sequence may be a read error, since a much larger clone differs from it by one base. This is likely a read error, given that the CDR3 carries no conserved phenylalanine or tryptophan at its end. The V call is TRBV7-9, the J call TRBJ2-7; the D is unclear. Trimming took off 5 bases at V and 7 bases at J, with 9 bases between the two ends. CDR1 and CDR2 (germline): SEHNR, FQNEAQ (reference sequence). This CDR3 contains 11 residues. The CDR3 reads CASSVFGEQYS. DNA for the CDR3: TGTGCCAGCAGCGTTTTCGGGGAGCAGTACTCC.

The genes are TRBV11-2 and TRBJ2-3; unclear D gene. The V end was cut by 3 bases, the J end by 5 bases, with 6 bases between. CDR3 length: 12 residues. Germline values: CDR1 SGHAT, CDR2 FQNNGV. CDR3 sequence: CASSFKQDTQYF. The CDR3, as DNA: TGTGCCAGCAGCTTTAAGCAAGATACGCAGTATTTT.

Note on this clonotype: This could be a read error, since a much larger clone is one nucleotide away. This is likely a read error, given that the CDR3 carries no conserved phenylalanine or tryptophan at its end. The CDR3 loop reads CASSLVGTSGGARSYEQYL. For the CDR3, the DNA is TGTGCCAGCAGCTTAGTGGGGACTAGCGGGGGGGCCAGGTCCTACGAGCAGTACCTC. The chain employs TRBV7-2 and TRBJ2-7; 16 nucleotides agree with TRBD2. The CDR3 runs to 19 residues. The V gene end was trimmed by 1 base and the J gene end by 1 base; junction bases not matched to a gene: 7. In germline, CDR1 is SGHTA, CDR2 FQGNSA.

This clonotype was seen ten or more times. The V gene is TRBV7-6, the J gene TRBJ2-1, with D uncertain. Germline CDR1 reads SGHVS; CDR2 reads FNYEAQ. This CDR3 contains 12 residues. The V gene lost 5 bases and the J gene lost 4 bases, with 6 bases spanning the gap. In nucleotides, the CDR3 is TGTGCCAGCAGCCGAGAATACAATGAGCAGTTCTTC. It yields the protein CASSREYNEQFF.

This clonotype has ten or more counts. This chain uses TRBV29-1 with TRBJ2-2; 8 bases are shared with TRBD1. J was trimmed by 1 base and V by 5 bases; bases with no gene match: 3. CDR3 length: 14 amino acids. Germline V gene sequence: CDR1 SQVTM, CDR2 ANQGSEA. The CDR3 sequence is CSVTGTGNTGELFF. For the CDR3, the DNA is TGCAGCGTTACCGGGACAGGGAACACCGGGGAGCTGTTTTTT.

This clonotype came up many times. The chain has TRBV29-1 and TRBJ2-5; TRBD2 agrees at 11 bases. J was trimmed by 4 bases and V by 6 bases; bases with no gene match: 7. CDR1 and CDR2 from the germline V gene are SQVTM and ANQGSEA. The CDR3 loop spans 14 amino acids. The CDR3 DNA is TGCAGCGTCGGTTTAGCGGGGGGGTTAGAGACCCAGTACTTC. Translation gives CSVGLAGGLETQYF.

This clonotype was detected a few times. The chain links TRBV29-1 to TRBJ1-1; TRBD1 matches at 7 bases. Trimming took 6 bases from V and 10 from J; bases not matched to a gene: 14. This CDR3 has 13 amino acids. Germline V gene lookup returns CDR1 SQVTM and CDR2 ANQGSEA. CDR3 sequence reads: CSVIQGLPRGAFF. For the CDR3, the DNA is TGCAGCGTAATACAGGGGCTGCCTCGGGGAGCTTTCTTT.

This clonotype was recorded a few times. Being one base from a much bigger clone, this may be a read error. The chain's CDR3 is CASSLASGRKGQFF. For the CDR3, the DNA is TGTGCCAGCAGCTTGGCTAGCGGGAGGAAAGGGCAGTTCTTC. The chain uses TRBV7-9 and TRBJ2-1; TRBD2 matches 11 bases. Germline V CDR1 and CDR2: SEHNR, FQNEAQ (reference sequence). The CDR3 has 14 residues. The ends lost 3 bases at V and 12 bases at J; junction bases unmatched: 7.

This clonotype showed up many times. At one end, the junction sequence differs from germline, possibly due to a read error. J is TRBJ2-3 and V is TRBV7-7; weak D call: TRBD2 (6 bases). Germline V gene data show CDR1 as SSHAT and CDR2 as FNYEAQ (reference sequence). CDR3 size: 15 residues. The DNA of the CDR3 is TGTGCTAGCAGCTCTTCCCCGGGACTTACAGATACGCAGTATTTT. Its translation: CASSSSPGLTDTQYF.

This clonotype was counted at least ten times. This chain connects TRBV20-1 to TRBJ1-1; D is possibly TRBD1 (5 bases). The V and J ends lost 3 bases and 3 bases respectively, with 11 bases between them. Germline CDR1 and CDR2: DFQATT and SNEGSKA (reference sequence). The CDR3 length is 13 residues. CDR3 sequence reads: CSASAGWYTEAFF. CDR3 bases: TGCAGTGCTAGCGCAGGGTGGTACACTGAAGCTTTCTTT.

This chain uses TRBV7-8 with TRBJ2-3; TRBD1 agrees at 7 bases. V lost 2 bases, J lost 0 bases, and 2 bases stayed unmatched. This CDR3 is built from 15 residues. Germline values: CDR1 SGHVS, CDR2 FQNEAQ. CDR3 protein: CASSLKQGSTDTQYF. Written as DNA, the CDR3 is TGTGCCAGCAGCTTAAAACAGGGGAGCACAGATACGCAGTATTTT.

This clonotype was counted ten times or more. The genes are TRBV12-5 and TRBJ1-2, with a weak D call TRBD1 (5 bases). The V and J ends lost 6 bases and 2 bases respectively, with 7 bases between them. The CDR3 covers 12 residues. Germline CDR1 and CDR2: LGHNT and FRNRAP. CDR3 in amino acids: CASGQGNYGYTF. The DNA for the CDR3 is TGTGCTAGTGGCCAGGGAAACTATGGCTACACCTTC.

In this sample, this clonotype turned up many times. The V gene is TRBV7-2, the J gene TRBJ2-3; the D is unclear. CDR1 is SGHTA and CDR2 is FQGNSA in the germline V gene. CDR3 size: 13 residues. Trimming took 5 bases from V and 0 from J, leaving 6 bases between them. CDR3 sequence: CASSAVSTDTQYF. CDR3 bases: TGTGCCAGCAGCGCCGTTAGCACAGATACGCAGTATTTT.

This clonotype showed up just a few times. One junction end disagrees with the germline gene, perhaps due to a read error. The rearrangement uses TRBV12-3 or TRBV12-4 and TRBJ2-5; 7 bases map to TRBD2. The CDR3 loop spans 14 amino acids. The CDR3 sequence is CASGLSSGVETQYF. DNA of the CDR3: TGTGCCAGCGGTTTGAGCAGCGGGGTCGAGACCCAGTACTTC.

This clonotype showed up just a few times. The chain has TRBV6-9 and TRBJ1-3; weak D call: TRBD1 (6 bases). Germline assignment: CDR1 MNHGY and CDR2 SVAAGI. The CDR3 runs to 16 residues. V was cut by 3 bases and J by 0 bases, with 12 bases left in between. For the CDR3, the DNA is TGTGCCAGCAGTTACTCTAGACAGGTCTCTGGAAACACCATATATTTT. It codes for CASSYSRQVSGNTIYF.

This clonotype came up many times. The genes are TRBV6-1 and TRBJ1-6; no reliable D call. This CDR3 is built from 12 residues. Germline CDR1 and CDR2: MNHNS and SASEGT. Trimming removed 2 bases at V and 6 bases at J, with 2 bases between. The CDR3 spells CASSESNSPLHF. CDR3 nucleotide sequence: TGTGCCAGCAGTGAAAGTAATTCACCCCTCCACTTT.